The source of this TCR beta chain is a study of identical twins' blood T cells. Using its own MiXCR run on the 5' RACE reads, TCRdb lists one record per CDR3 protein. The sample has roughly 340,000 distinct CDR3 sequences; roughly 31% are singletons. This clonotype was recorded a few times. Trimming removed 0 bases from V and 0 bases from J; junction bases left unmatched: 10. Germline V lookup: CDR1 LGHDT, CDR2 YNNKEL (reference sequence). The CDR3 runs to 19 residues. V gene TRBV3-1 combines with J gene TRBJ2-1, with TRBD2 matching 8 bases. The source material was PBMCs. The origin of this receptor is a woman aged 18-49 years in good health. The CDR3 protein is CASSQEGVAGYSSYNEQFF. In DNA, the CDR3 is TGTGCCAGCAGCCAAGAGGGAGTAGCGGGATACAGCTCCTACAATGAGCAGTTCTTC.